The table lists the clone carrying this T cell receptor beta chain with a few counts. Its antigen is not identified. This entry comes from a study of identical twins. Regarding the study as a whole: Memory repertoires showed no such pattern, whereas abundant cord blood beta clonotypes carried fewer insertions. Out-of-frame alpha sequences common to twins were enriched for low generation probability. Zero-insertion analyses might be partly confounded by invariant T cells like MAIT and iNKT. A cross-sectional statistical analysis, not follow-up of the same donors, supported the conclusions.

The CDR3 is 15 amino acids. V lost 0 bases and J 2 bases, leaving 11 bases between the germline ends. CDR1 and CDR2 from the germline V gene are DFQATT and SNEGSKA (reference sequence). Via MiXCR, TCRdb re-called the 5' RACE reads, giving one row per CDR3 protein. In the table there are about 570,000 distinct CDR3 sequences, approximately 9.6% of which are singletons. These data also formed part of another study, on yellow fever vaccine responses in identical twins.

The sample comprised PBMCs. The source of this sequence is a woman under 30 in good health. This chain uses TRBV20-1 with TRBJ2-1, with a tentative D call TRBD2 (5 bases). CDR3 residues: CSARDGGSTYNEQFF. The CDR3 DNA reads TGCAGTGCTAGAGATGGCGGGTCCACCTACAATGAGCAGTTCTTC.